The table lists the clone carrying this T cell receptor (beta chain) with a few counts. The sample comes from a study of cytotoxic CD8 clonotypes in ibrutinib-treated CLL. Study summary: Among patients, some 24 responded partially and 2 completely; roughly 14 then stayed remitted and some 12 progressed after median about 68 months.

Only in-frame clones appear in the TCRdb table, and some are missing; sequencing was by immunoSEQ multiplex PCR. The profile shows 200,000 or so clones, about four fifths of them singletons. CDR1 and CDR2 from the germline V gene are SGHAT and FQNNGV. The CDR3 is made up of 14 amino acids. The V end was cut by 1 base, the J end by 5 bases, with 11 bases between. The genes are TRBV11-2 and TRBJ1-2, with no clear D. This TCR was recovered from a human donor with chronic lymphocytic leukemia. The input for sequencing was PBMCs, taken after 12 months of ibrutinib treatment. The CDR3 region is CASSLVNVRYGYTF. The CDR3 coding sequence is TGTGCCAGCAGCTTAGTTAACGTCCGATATGGCTACACCTTC.